The clone carrying this TCR beta chain was recorded a few times. Germline lookup yields CDR1 SGHAT and CDR2 FQNNGV. Trimming removed 5 bases from V and 6 bases from J; junction bases left unmatched: 8. This CDR3 has 15 amino acids. The use of a sample-barcoded 5' primer and a J-beta primer mix characterized a second PCR of roughly 7 to 12 cycles. TCRdb redid the calling of the 5' RACE reads with MiXCR, one entry per CDR3 protein. The repertoire consists of about 1.5 million distinct CDR3 sequences, with 40% to 45% occurring once and the leading ten covering around 4%. The data stem from a study of blood T cells in healthy people across ages. The study drew donors from healthy Caucasian individuals in Russia aged roughly 6 to 100. Every sample had a minimum of 6 million PBMCs isolated. Each sample yielded at least 5.5 micrograms of PBMC total RNA.

V usage is TRBV11-2 and J usage is TRBJ2-1; 9 nucleotides line up with TRBD2. The sequencing sample was made of blood. This clonotype originated in a woman aged 18-30 years in good health. The CDR3 DNA reads TGTGCCAGCAGCCTCCCGGGAGCGGGGGGCAATGAGCAGTTCTTC. Its translation: CASSLPGAGGNEQFF.